This TCR beta chain is drawn from a study of CD8+ T cells in alopecia areata (dated by TCRdb to about 2018). With respect to the entire study: Female C3H/HeJ recipients, roughly 6-11 weeks old, were grafted with skin from C3H/HeJ donors with spontaneous alopecia (about 6-13 months old). To study T cell clonal expansion in alopecia areata, the researchers applied high-throughput TCRbeta sequencing to both the C3H/HeJ mouse model and human patients. In humans, TCRbeta sequencing was performed on scalp tissue and on sorted CD4+ and CD8+ peripheral blood T cells from healthy controls and from patients with patchy or totalis/universalis alopecia areata. Scalp clonality was compared across normal scalp (n=4), patchy alopecia areata scalp (n=8), and alopecia totalis/universalis scalp (n=8). RNA was obtained with the PAXgene miRNA kit for fixed scalp, the miRNeasy kit for PBMCs, and the RNeasy kit for mouse skin. immunoSEQ multiplex PCR using 35 Vbeta forward primers and 13 Jbeta reverse primers was used to amplify TCRbeta CDR3 regions. General findings and caveats noted by the study authors: Shared TCR sequences between patients were less evident than in mice, which may be partly attributable to HLA diversity in the patient population. Lesional scalp, especially in alopecia totalis/universalis, showed higher clonality and more expanded CD8+ clones than normal scalp, suggesting antigenic drive. Scalp TCR repertoire analysis is complicated because resident alphabeta T cells in normal human skin are also sequenced, whereas mouse skin is dominated by gammadelta T cells.

Cells from mouse cutaneous lymph nodes were pooled, stained for CD4, CD8alpha, NKG2D, NKG2ACE and other markers, and then sorted on a BD Influx. From the cysteine up to the phenylalanine, the CDR3 has a length of 13 residues. The DNA covers only part of the CDR3, 27 bases in frame from base 1. Based on the germline V gene, the CDR1 and CDR2 sequences are NSHNY and SYGAGN. The library was prepared using the immunoSEQ multiplex PCR assay. For TCR sequencing, RNA was extracted from every sample and reverse transcribed into cDNA to serve as template. SuperScript III was used for first-strand cDNA synthesis, primed with a 2:1 mix of oligo-dT and random hexamers. Amplification bias was assessed with a synthetic immune receptor repertoire, and residual bias was removed computationally. Sequencing of the libraries was done on Illumina HiSeq with 60 bp reads that cover the CDR3, reading from J toward V. The original methods were these. After raw reads were preprocessed to remove errors, the CDR3 was defined following IMGT conventions as running from the conserved cysteine to phenylalanine. Clonality was calculated as 1 minus Shannon entropy normalized by log2 of the number of productive unique TCRs. Whether scalp clones were CD4 or CD8 was inferred by matching scalp TCRbeta sequences against CD4 and CD8 repertoires sorted from blood. As stored in TCRdb, this immuneACCESS dataset retains in-frame rearrangements with V and J assigned. A fraction of the clones does not appear; measured against another copy, unresolved V genes explain less than half of the discrepancy, and the remainder lacks a known reason. V, J and clone size are those of that table, while D and trimming were read from the DNA. The sample counts approximately 300,000 clones, each observed more than once. The ten biggest clones cover more than 0.95% of the sample.

This clone was counted ten times or more. No antigen is known for it. Because this receptor comes from a mouse, its gene names and germline sequences follow the mouse reference. From the germline J gene comes the end of the CDR3, since the read stops 4 residues before it. The chain was built from TRBV13-1 and TRBJ2-5, with 7 bases matching TRBD1. The sample comprised CD4+ T cells sorted from a lymph node. The TCR comes from a C3H/HeJ mouse with alopecia areata. For this strain, the MHC haplotype is H2-k. The CDR3 sequence is CASTRQGEDTQYF. CDR3 bases read: TGTGCCAGCACCCGACAGGGAGAAGAC.